This TCR beta chain originates from a study of cytomegalovirus exposure and HLA in healthy donors. A remark on this clone: What it binds is not known.

Study observations and caveats: A list of about 180 TCR beta chains associated with cytomegalovirus was given. Among TCR sequences, most were rare, though some public TCRs appeared in many donors. Specific recognition of CMV antigens was confirmed in vitro for a few chains (all CMV-associated).

The donors were members of the validation cohort, which comprised under 150 subjects and was separate from the first cohort of 730 or so subjects. The CDR3 consists of 15 residues. Germline V gives CDR1 MNHEY, CDR2 SVGAGI. J lost 2 bases, V lost 6 bases, and 7 bases had no gene match. Here immunoSEQ multiplex PCR was the method, and the copy in TCRdb shows in-frame clones only, minus some. In the table there are around 200,000 clones, roughly 80% of which are singletons. This receptor was obtained from a woman between 18 and 29 years old in good health and CMV-seropositive. The V and J genes are TRBV6-5 and TRBJ1-2; 9 positions match TRBD1. Specimen: PBMCs. CDR3 region: CASSPTGTGNYGYTF. In DNA form, the CDR3 reads TGTGCCAGCAGCCCTACCGGGACAGGGAACTATGGCTACACCTTC.